The source of this T cell receptor beta chain is a study of T cells after yellow fever vaccination. This clonotype was observed at least ten times. TCRdb re-called the 5' RACE reads through MiXCR, storing one row per CDR3 protein. The profile shows about 340,000 distinct CDR3 sequences, about an eighth of them singletons. V dropped 1 base and J dropped 1 base, with 10 bases sitting between them. Per germline, CDR1 SGHTA and CDR2 FQGNSA. The length of the CDR3 is 15 residues. V usage is TRBV7-2 and J usage is TRBJ1-1; D gene ambiguous. The source was CD4+ T cells sorted from PBMCs, collected 15 days after the yellow fever booster vaccination. This TCR came from a man younger than 35 who received the YFV17D yellow fever vaccine. The CDR3 region is CASSLEAGKNTEAFF. CDR3 DNA: TGTGCCAGCAGCTTAGAGGCGGGGAAGAACACTGAAGCTTTCTTT.